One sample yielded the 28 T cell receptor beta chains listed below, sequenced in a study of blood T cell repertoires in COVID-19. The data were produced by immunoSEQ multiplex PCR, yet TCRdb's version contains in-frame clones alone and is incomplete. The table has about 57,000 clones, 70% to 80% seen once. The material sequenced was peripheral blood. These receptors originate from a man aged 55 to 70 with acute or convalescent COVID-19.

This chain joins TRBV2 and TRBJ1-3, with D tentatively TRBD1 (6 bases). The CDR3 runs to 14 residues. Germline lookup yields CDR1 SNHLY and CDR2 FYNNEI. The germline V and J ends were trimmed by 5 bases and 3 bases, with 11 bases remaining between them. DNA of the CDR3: TGTGCCAGCAGTTTTACAGGGTATGGAAACACCATATATTTT. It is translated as CASSFTGYGNTIYF.

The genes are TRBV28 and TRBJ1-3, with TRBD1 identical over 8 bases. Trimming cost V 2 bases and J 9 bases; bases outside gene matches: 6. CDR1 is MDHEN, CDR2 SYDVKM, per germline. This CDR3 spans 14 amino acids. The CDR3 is CASSLVQGGGTIYF. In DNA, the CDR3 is TGTGCCAGCAGTTTAGTACAGGGGGGAGGCACCATATATTTT.

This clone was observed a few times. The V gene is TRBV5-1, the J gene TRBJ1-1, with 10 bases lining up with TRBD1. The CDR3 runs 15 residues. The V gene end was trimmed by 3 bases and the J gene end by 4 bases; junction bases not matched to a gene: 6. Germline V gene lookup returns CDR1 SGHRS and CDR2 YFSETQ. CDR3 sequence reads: CASSSGGTGVTEAFF. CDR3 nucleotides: TGCGCCAGCAGCTCCGGGGGGACAGGGGTCACTGAAGCTTTCTTT.

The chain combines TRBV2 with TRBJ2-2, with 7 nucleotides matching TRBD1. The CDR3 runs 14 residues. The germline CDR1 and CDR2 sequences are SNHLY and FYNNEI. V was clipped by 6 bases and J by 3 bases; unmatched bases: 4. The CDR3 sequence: CASRIQGYTGELFF. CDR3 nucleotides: TGTGCCAGCAGGATACAGGGGTACACCGGGGAGCTGTTTTTT.

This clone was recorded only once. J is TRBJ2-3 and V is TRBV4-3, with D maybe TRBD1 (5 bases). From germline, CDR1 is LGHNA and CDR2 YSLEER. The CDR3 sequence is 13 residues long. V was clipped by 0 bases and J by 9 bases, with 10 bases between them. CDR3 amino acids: CASSQEGAWTQYF. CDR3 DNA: TGCGCCAGCAGCCAAGAAGGGGCATGGACGCAGTATTTT.

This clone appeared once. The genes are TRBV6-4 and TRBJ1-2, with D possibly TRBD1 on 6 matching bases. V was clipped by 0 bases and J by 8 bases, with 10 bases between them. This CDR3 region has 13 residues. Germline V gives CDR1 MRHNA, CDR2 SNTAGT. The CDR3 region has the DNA TGTGCCAGCAGTGACTCATTCCAGGGGGGCTACACCTTC. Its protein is CASSDSFQGGYTF.

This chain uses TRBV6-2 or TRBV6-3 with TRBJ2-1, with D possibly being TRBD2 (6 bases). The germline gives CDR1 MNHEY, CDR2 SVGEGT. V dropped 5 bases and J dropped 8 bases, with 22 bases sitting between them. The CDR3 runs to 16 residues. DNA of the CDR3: TGTGCCAGCAGTACCCGGCTGCGGGACCTAGGGCATGAGCAGTTCTTC. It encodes CASSTRLRDLGHEQFF.

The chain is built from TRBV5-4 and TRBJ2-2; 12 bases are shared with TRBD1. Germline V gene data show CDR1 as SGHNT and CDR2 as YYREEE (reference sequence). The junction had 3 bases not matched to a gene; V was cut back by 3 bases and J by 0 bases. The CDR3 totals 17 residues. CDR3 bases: TGTGCCAGCAGCTGGGGACAGGGGGCGTCGAACACCGGGGAGCTGTTTTTT. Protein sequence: CASSWGQGASNTGELFF.

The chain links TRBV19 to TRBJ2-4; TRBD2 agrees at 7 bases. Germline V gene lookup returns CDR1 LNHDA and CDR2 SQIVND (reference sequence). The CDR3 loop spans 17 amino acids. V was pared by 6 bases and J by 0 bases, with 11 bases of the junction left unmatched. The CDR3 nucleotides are TGTGCCAGTAGACCCACCGGGGCTAGCGGAGCCAAAAACATTCAGTACTTC. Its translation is CASRPTGASGAKNIQYF.

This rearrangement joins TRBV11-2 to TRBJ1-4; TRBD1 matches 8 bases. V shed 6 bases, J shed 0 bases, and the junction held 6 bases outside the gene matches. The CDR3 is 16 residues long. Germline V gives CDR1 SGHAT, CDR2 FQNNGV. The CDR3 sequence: CASSSWDRSTNEKLFF. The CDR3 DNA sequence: TGTGCCAGCAGTTCGTGGGACAGGTCAACTAATGAAAAACTGTTTTTT.

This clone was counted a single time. The CDR3 region is CASSVSSGIDLSTDTQYF. The CDR3 DNA is TGTGCCAGCAGCGTATCTAGCGGGATAGACCTAAGCACAGATACGCAGTATTTT. The V call is TRBV9, the J call TRBJ2-3, with 9 bases aligning to TRBD2. After removal of 1 base from V and 0 bases from J, the junction contained 9 bases not matched to a gene. The germline V gene has CDR1 SGDLS and CDR2 YYNGEE. The length of the CDR3 is 18 residues.

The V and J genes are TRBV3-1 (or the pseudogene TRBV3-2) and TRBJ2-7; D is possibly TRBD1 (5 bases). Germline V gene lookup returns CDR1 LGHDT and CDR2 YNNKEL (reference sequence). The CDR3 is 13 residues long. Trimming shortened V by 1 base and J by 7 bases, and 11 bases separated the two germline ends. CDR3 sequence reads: CASSQARRDEQYF. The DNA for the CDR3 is TGTGCCAGCAGCCAAGCCCGCAGGGATGAGCAGTACTTC.

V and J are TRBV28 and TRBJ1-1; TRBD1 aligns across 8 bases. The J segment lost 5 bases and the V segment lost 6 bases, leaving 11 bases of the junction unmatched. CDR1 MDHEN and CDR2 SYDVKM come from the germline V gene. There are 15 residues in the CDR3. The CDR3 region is CASRSTGTGGTEAFF. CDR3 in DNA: TGTGCCAGCAGATCGACCGGGACAGGTGGGACTGAAGCTTTCTTT. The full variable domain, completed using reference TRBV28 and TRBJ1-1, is DVKVTQSSRYLVKRTGEKVFLECVQDMDHENMFWYRQDPGLGLRLIYFSYDVKMKEKGDIPEGYSVSREKKERFSLILESASTNQTSMYLCASRSTGTGGTEAFFGQGTRLTVV.

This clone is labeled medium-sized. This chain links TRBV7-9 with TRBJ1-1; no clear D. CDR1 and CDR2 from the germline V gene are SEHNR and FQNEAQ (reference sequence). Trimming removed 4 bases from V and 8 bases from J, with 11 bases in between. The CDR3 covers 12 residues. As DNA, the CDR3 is TGTGCCAGCAGCTCAGAGGGCGCGGAAGCTTTCTTT. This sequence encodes CASSSEGAEAFF.

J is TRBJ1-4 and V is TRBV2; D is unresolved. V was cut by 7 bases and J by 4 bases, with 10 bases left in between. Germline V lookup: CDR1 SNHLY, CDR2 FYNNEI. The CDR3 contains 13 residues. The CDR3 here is CASIAGVNEKLFF. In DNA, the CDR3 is TGTGCCAGCATAGCCGGAGTTAATGAAAAACTGTTTTTT.

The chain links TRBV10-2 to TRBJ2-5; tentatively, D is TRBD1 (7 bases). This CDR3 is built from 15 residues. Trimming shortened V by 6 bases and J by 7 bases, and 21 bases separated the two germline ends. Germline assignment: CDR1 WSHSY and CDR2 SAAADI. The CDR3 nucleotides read TGCGCCAGCAGGCCCCGAAGCGGGCAGGGGGGGACCCAGTACTTC. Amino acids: CASRPRSGQGGTQYF.

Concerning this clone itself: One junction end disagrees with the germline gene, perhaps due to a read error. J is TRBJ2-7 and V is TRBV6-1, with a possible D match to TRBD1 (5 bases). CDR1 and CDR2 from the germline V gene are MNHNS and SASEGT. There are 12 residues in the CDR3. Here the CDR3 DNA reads TGTGCCAGCTGTGACAGCTCCTACGAGCAGTACTTC. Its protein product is CASCDSSYEQYF.

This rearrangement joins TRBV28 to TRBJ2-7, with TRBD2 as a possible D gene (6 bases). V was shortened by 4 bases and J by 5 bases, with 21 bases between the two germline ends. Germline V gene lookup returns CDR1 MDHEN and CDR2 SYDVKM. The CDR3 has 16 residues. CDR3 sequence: CASSSPATVPGDEQYF. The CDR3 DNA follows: TGTGCCAGCAGTTCACCCGCGACAGTGCCGGGGGACGAGCAGTACTTC.

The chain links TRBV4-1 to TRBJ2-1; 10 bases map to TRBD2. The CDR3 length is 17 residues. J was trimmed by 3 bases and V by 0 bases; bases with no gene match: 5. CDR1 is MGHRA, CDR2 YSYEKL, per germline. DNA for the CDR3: TGCGCCAGCAGCCAAGACTTAACTAGCGGGGTCTACAATGAGCAGTTCTTC. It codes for CASSQDLTSGVYNEQFF.

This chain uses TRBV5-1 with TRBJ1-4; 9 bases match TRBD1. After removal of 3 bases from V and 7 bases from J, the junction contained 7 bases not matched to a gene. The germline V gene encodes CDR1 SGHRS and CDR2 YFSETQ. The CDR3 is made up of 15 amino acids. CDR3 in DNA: TGCGCCAGCAGCTGGGGACAGGGAGGGATTGAAAAACTGTTTTTT. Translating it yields CASSWGQGGIEKLFF. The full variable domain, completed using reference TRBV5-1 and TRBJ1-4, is KAGVTQTPRYLIKTRGQQVTLSCSPISGHRSVSWYQQTPGQGLQFLFEYFSETQRNKGNFPGRFSGRQFSNSRSEMNVSTLELGDSALYLCASSWGQGGIEKLFFGSGTQLSVL.

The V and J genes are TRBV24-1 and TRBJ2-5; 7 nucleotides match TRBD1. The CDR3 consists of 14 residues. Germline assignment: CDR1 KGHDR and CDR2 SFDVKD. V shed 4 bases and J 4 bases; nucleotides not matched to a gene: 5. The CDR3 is CATSDTGEGETQYF. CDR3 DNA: TGTGCCACCAGTGACACAGGGGAAGGAGAGACCCAGTACTTC.

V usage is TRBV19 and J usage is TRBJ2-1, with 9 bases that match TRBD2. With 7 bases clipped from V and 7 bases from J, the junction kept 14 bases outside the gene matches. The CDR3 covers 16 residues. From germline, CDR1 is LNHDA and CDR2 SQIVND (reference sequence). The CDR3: CASTPRAGGGINEQFF. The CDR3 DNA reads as TGTGCCAGTACCCCACGGGCGGGAGGGGGTATTAATGAGCAGTTCTTC.

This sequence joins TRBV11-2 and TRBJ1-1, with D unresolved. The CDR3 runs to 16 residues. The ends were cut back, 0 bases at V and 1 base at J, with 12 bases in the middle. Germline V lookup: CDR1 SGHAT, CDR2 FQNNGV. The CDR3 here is CASSLDSRRENTEAFF. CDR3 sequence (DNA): TGTGCCAGCAGCTTAGATTCTAGGAGGGAGAACACTGAAGCTTTCTTT.

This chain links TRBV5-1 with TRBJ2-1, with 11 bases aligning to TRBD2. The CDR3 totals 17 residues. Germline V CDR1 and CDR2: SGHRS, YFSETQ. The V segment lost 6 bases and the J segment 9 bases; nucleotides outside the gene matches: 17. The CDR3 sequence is CASKRDSGRARSGEQFF. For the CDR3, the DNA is TGCGCCAGCAAACGAGATAGCGGGAGGGCCCGTAGTGGTGAGCAGTTCTTC.

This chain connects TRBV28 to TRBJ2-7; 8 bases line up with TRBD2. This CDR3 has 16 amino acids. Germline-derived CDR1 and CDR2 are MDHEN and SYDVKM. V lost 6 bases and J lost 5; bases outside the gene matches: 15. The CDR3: CASRKRPAGEVDEQYF. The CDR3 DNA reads TGTGCCAGCAGAAAGAGGCCAGCGGGAGAAGTGGACGAGCAGTACTTC.

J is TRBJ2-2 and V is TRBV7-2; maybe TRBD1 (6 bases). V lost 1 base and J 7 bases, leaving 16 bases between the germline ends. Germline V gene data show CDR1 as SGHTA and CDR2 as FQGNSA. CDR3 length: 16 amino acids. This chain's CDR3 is CASSLGRTATFGELFF. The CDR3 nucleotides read TGTGCCAGCAGCTTAGGTAGGACAGCTACTTTCGGGGAGCTGTTTTTT. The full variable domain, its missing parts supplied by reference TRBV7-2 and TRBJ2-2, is GAGVSQSPSNKVTEKGKDVELRCDPISGHTALYWYRQSLGQGLEFLIYFQGNSAPDKSGLPSDRFSAERTGGSVSTLTIQRTQQEDSAVYLCASSLGRTATFGELFFGEGSRLTVL.

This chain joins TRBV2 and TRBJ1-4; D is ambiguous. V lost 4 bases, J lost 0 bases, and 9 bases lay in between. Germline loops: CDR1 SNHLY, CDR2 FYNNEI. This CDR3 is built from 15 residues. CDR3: CASSVRLATNEKLFF. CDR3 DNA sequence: TGTGCCAGCAGTGTCCGGTTAGCAACTAATGAAAAACTGTTTTTT.

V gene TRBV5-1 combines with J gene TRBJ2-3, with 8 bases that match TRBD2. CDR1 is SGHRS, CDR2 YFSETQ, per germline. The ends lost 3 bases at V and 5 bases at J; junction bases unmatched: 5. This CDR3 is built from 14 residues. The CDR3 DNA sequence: TGCGCCAGCAGCTCTCGGGGGGGAGAAGATACGCAGTATTTT. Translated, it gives CASSSRGGEDTQYF.